The clone carrying this TCR beta chain was detected a few times. The antigen is undetermined. These data belong to a study of CD8 T cells in ankylosing spondylitis. Study findings and constraints: Reportedly, disease-linked clones are significantly enriched in ankylosing spondylitis patients' matched synovial fluid. Characteristic, it appeared, of ankylosing spondylitis blood was a TCR beta motif of eight highly homologous variants. In reactive arthritis synovial fluid and blood, some motif variants had been reported before.

Molecular-barcoded quantitative 5'-RACE produced these TCR beta libraries. TCRdb re-analysed the 5' RACE reads in MiXCR, keeping a single row per CDR3 protein. The sample records a few hundred thousand distinct CDR3 sequences, 15% to 20% being singletons. V lost 6 bases and J lost 5; bases outside the gene matches: 12. This CDR3 has 16 residues. Per germline, CDR1 MRHNA and CDR2 SNTAGT. The V gene is TRBV6-4, the J gene TRBJ2-2; TRBD1 matches 7 bases. The clonotype comes from a male donor with ankylosing spondylitis. Sequences were obtained from blood, either unsorted or a sorted T cell fraction (not recorded which). CDR3: CASSAEDREGTGELFF. CDR3 DNA: TGTGCCAGCAGCGCCGAAGACAGGGAAGGAACCGGGGAGCTGTTTTTT.